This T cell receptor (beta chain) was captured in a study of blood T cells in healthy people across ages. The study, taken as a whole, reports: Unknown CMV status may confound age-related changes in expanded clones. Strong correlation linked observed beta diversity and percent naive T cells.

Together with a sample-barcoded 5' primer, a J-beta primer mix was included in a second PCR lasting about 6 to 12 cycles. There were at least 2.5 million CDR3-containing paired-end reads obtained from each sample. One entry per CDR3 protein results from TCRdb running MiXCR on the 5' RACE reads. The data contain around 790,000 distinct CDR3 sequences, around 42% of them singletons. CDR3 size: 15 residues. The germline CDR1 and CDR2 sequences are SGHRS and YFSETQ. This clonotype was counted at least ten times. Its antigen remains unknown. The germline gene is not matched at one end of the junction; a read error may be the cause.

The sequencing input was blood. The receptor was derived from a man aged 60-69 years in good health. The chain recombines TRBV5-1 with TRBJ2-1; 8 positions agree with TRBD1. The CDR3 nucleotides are TGTGCCAGCAGCTTAGGACAGGGCTCCTACAATGAGCAGTTCTTC. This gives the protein CASSLGQGSYNEQFF.